This T cell receptor (beta chain) was found in a study of beta chain features in type 1 diabetes. Study-level results: PCR might favor shorter templates, but any such skew would affect patients and controls equally. A potential influence of HLA type upon TCRB rearrangement remained unresolved herein. Patients' naive, central memory and Treg TCRB repertoires seemed closer to one another than those of healthy donors.

The purity of all sorted populations exceeded 95%. This clone was observed a handful of times. Its matching antigen is unknown. The CDR3 covers 14 residues. CDR1 is MNHNY and CDR2 is SVGAGI in the germline V gene (reference sequence). The V gene lost 8 bases and the J gene lost 3 bases, with 16 bases spanning the gap. Expressed TCRB transcripts were sequenced because the entire RNA isolate underwent reverse transcription. Sequenced by immunoSEQ multiplex PCR; TCRdb stores in-frame clones only, minus some. The table shows roughly 500,000 clones, with over 9.5% occurring only once. This sequence was found in a woman aged 18-30 years in good health. Sequencing was done on a sample of naive CD4+ T cells from blood. The gene calls are TRBV6-6 and TRBJ1-2; the D gene is possibly TRBD1 (5 bases). The DNA of the CDR3 is TGTGCCAGCGCCCTTATTGGGGGAGACTATGGCTACACCTTC. Its translation: CASALIGGDYGYTF.